The 29 T cell receptor beta chains presented below share a single source sample, sequenced in a study of brain T cells in children with intractable seizures. Assay used: immunoSEQ multiplex PCR; TCRdb lists only in-frame clones, some missing. The sample has tens of thousands of clones, 90% to 95% seen once. Sequenced material: peripheral blood, taken at surgery. The receptors derive from a boy under two years old with tuberous sclerosis and intractable seizures.

This clone was seen only once. J is TRBJ1-2 and V is TRBV19; D perhaps matches TRBD1 (5 bases). This CDR3 contains 15 residues. Germline CDR1 and CDR2: LNHDA and SQIVND (reference sequence). Trimming took off 5 bases at V and 4 bases at J, with 17 bases between the two ends. The CDR3 loop reads CASSYAGGATYGYTF. The CDR3 DNA reads TGTGCCAGTAGTTACGCTGGAGGGGCTACCTATGGCTACACCTTC.

This clone showed up just once. Here the CDR3 reads CASSHVLNEQFF. Here the CDR3 DNA reads TGTGCCAGCAGCCACGTTCTCAATGAGCAGTTCTTC. The V gene is TRBV3-1 (or the pseudogene TRBV3-2), the J gene TRBJ2-1; D is unclear. CDR3 length: 12 amino acids. Trimming took off 3 bases at V and 6 bases at J, with 6 bases between the two ends. Germline-derived CDR1 and CDR2 are LGHDT and YNNKEL (reference sequence).

The count of this clone is one. The CDR3, as DNA: TGTGCCAGCCGGGGGGGCAGATCCTACGAGCAGTACTTC. It translates to CASRGGRSYEQYF. This chain joins TRBV28 and TRBJ2-7; 8 bases are a match to TRBD2. Germline V gives CDR1 MDHEN, CDR2 SYDVKM. V shed 8 bases, J shed 1 base, and the junction held 4 bases outside the gene matches. CDR3 length: 13 amino acids.

In its sample, this clone was seen a few times. This sequence joins TRBV4-1 and TRBJ2-1; 13 bases map to TRBD2. Per germline, CDR1 MGHRA and CDR2 YSYEKL. Trimming removed 0 bases from V and 2 bases from J; junction bases left unmatched: 7. The CDR3 is 19 amino acids. The chain's CDR3 is CASSQEGSGTSGAYNEQFF. The DNA of the CDR3 is TGCGCCAGCAGCCAAGAGGGCTCCGGGACTAGCGGGGCCTACAATGAGCAGTTCTTC.

This clone was seen just once. The chain joins TRBV29-1 to TRBJ2-7; possible D gene TRBD1, 5 bases. Germline V CDR1 and CDR2: SQVTM, ANQGSEA. The CDR3 consists of 13 residues. V shed 1 base and J shed 6 bases, with 13 bases lying between them. CDR3 sequence reads: CSVEAGNQGEQYF. The CDR3 DNA reads as TGCAGCGTTGAAGCAGGGAATCAGGGCGAGCAGTACTTC.

The chain is built from TRBV28 and TRBJ2-2; no clear D. The CDR3 sequence is 13 residues long. Germline V gene data show CDR1 as MDHEN and CDR2 as SYDVKM. With 3 bases removed from V and 1 base from J, the gap between germline ends came to 3 bases. CDR3 in DNA: TGTGCCAGCAGTTTGCGGAACACCGGGGAGCTGTTTTTT. This translates into CASSLRNTGELFF.

The chain couples TRBV7-9 to TRBJ2-1, with D perhaps matching TRBD2 (6 bases). Germline-derived CDR1 and CDR2 are SEHNR and FQNEAQ (reference sequence). V lost 5 bases and J 0 bases, leaving 11 bases between the germline ends. The CDR3 loop spans 15 amino acids. The CDR3 bases are TGTGCCAGCAGCGTTAGCGGCAGCTCCTACAATGAGCAGTTCTTC. Amino acids: CASSVSGSSYNEQFF.

The gene calls are TRBV6-6 and TRBJ1-5; a weak D match, TRBD1 (6 bases). Germline CDR1 and CDR2: MNHNY and SVGAGI (reference sequence). V gave up 2 bases and J gave up 2 bases, with 13 bases separating them. The CDR3 sequence is 16 residues long. The CDR3 sequence is CASSYIGGEGNQPQHF. Here the CDR3 DNA reads TGTGCCAGCAGTTACATAGGGGGGGAGGGCAATCAGCCCCAGCATTTT.

The chain is built from TRBV2 and TRBJ1-6; D possibly corresponds to TRBD1 (5 bases). V lost 0 bases and J 6 bases, leaving 9 bases between the germline ends. Germline V gives CDR1 SNHLY, CDR2 FYNNEI. The length of the CDR3 is 15 residues. The CDR3 here is CASSEARGTNSPLHF. The CDR3 coding sequence is TGTGCCAGCAGTGAAGCCCGAGGGACTAATTCACCCCTCCACTTT.

This chain connects TRBV7-9 to TRBJ1-2, with 8 bases identical to TRBD1. CDR1 is SEHNR, CDR2 FQNEAQ, per germline (reference sequence). The CDR3 runs to 14 residues. V shed 5 bases and J 8 bases; nucleotides not matched to a gene: 10. CDR3 amino acids: CASSRTQGADGYTF. The CDR3 DNA follows: TGTGCCAGCAGCCGGACTCAGGGGGCAGACGGCTACACCTTC. The full variable domain, its missing parts supplied by reference TRBV7-9 and TRBJ1-2, is DTGVSQNPRHKITKRGQNVTFRCDPISEHNRLYWYRQTLGQGPEFLTYFQNEAQLEKSRLLSDRFSAERPKGSFSTLEIQRTEQGDSAMYLCASSRTQGADGYTFGSGTRLTVV.

V is TRBV6-6 and J is TRBJ1-1; D not certain. Trimming removed 10 bases from V and 1 base from J, with 16 bases in between. The germline V gene encodes CDR1 MNHNY and CDR2 SVGAGI (reference sequence). The CDR3 loop spans 14 amino acids. The CDR3 is CATLRGETNTEAFF. CDR3 nucleotides: TGTGCCACCCTACGAGGAGAAACGAACACTGAAGCTTTCTTT.

The rearrangement joins TRBV7-2 to TRBJ2-1; a weak D match, TRBD2 (6 bases). The CDR3 covers 15 residues. The V end was cut by 4 bases, the J end by 6 bases, with 16 bases between. Germline V gene sequence: CDR1 SGHTA, CDR2 FQGNSA. CDR3 DNA sequence: TGTGCCAGCAGCTCAGAGGGACTGGGACTCAATGAGCAGTTCTTC. Translation gives CASSSEGLGLNEQFF.

The chain recombines TRBV24-1 with TRBJ1-3; 9 nucleotides align to TRBD1. CDR1 is KGHDR, CDR2 SFDVKD, per germline. This CDR3 spans 19 amino acids. V gave up 7 bases and J gave up 2 bases; unmatched junction bases: 17. This chain's CDR3 is CATRQYTGGAGMAGNTIYF. DNA for the CDR3: TGTGCCACCAGACAATATACAGGGGGCGCCGGGATGGCTGGAAACACCATATATTTT.

The chain has TRBV24-1 and TRBJ2-7; D unclear. This CDR3 has 14 amino acids. The germline V gene has CDR1 KGHDR and CDR2 SFDVKD. V gave up 2 bases and J gave up 2 bases, with 9 bases separating them. The chain's CDR3 is CATSDYRVAYEQYF. In DNA form, the CDR3 reads TGTGCCACCAGTGATTATCGTGTTGCCTACGAGCAGTACTTC.

This chain links TRBV3-1 (or the pseudogene TRBV3-2) with TRBJ2-1, with no clear D. The CDR3 spans 13 residues. V was shortened by 2 bases and J by 11 bases, with 13 bases between the two germline ends. Per germline, CDR1 LGHDT and CDR2 YNNKEL (reference sequence). CDR3 nucleotide sequence: TGTGCCAGCAGCCAATCCGTCGACCAGAAGCAGTTCTTC. This gives the protein CASSQSVDQKQFF.

This chain connects TRBV28 to TRBJ2-1; D is ambiguous. Germline lookup yields CDR1 MDHEN and CDR2 SYDVKM. Trimming left V 3 bases short and J 4 bases short, with 4 bases between. The CDR3 has 12 residues. This CDR3 is CASSFRYNEQFF. The CDR3 DNA is TGTGCCAGCAGTTTCAGATACAATGAGCAGTTCTTC.

V and J are TRBV6-6 and TRBJ2-2, with a tentative D call TRBD1 (6 bases). The CDR3 length is 15 residues. Germline V gene sequence: CDR1 MNHNY, CDR2 SVGAGI (reference sequence). Trimming removed 10 bases at V and 1 base at J, with 16 bases between. The CDR3 loop reads CATVVQGGNTGELFF. The CDR3 DNA follows: TGTGCCACCGTTGTACAAGGGGGGAACACCGGGGAGCTGTTTTTT.

The chain recombines TRBV6-5 with TRBJ1-2; 8 nucleotides line up with TRBD1. CDR1 is MNHEY and CDR2 is SVGAGI in the germline V gene. CDR3 size: 15 residues. Trimming took 4 bases from V and 8 from J; bases not matched to a gene: 12. CDR3 nucleotides: TGTGCCAGCAGTTCACGGACAGGGAGCATTATCGGCTACACCTTC. Translated, it gives CASSSRTGSIIGYTF.

This chain links TRBV5-1 with TRBJ2-7, with 8 nucleotides matching TRBD1. Germline CDR1 and CDR2: SGHRS and YFSETQ. Trimming cost V 1 base and J 0 bases; bases outside gene matches: 3. There are 15 residues in the CDR3. The CDR3 coding sequence is TGCGCCAGCAGCTTGCTAACAGGGGGCTCCTACGAGCAGTACTTC. Translation gives CASSLLTGGSYEQYF.

V gene TRBV7-9 combines with J gene TRBJ2-7; possibly TRBD2 for D (6 bases). V dropped 1 base and J dropped 7 bases, with 11 bases sitting between them. The CDR3 runs to 13 residues. Germline CDR1 reads SEHNR; CDR2 reads FQNEAQ (reference sequence). In DNA form, the CDR3 reads TGTGCCAGCAGCTTAGGCAGGGCGGGGGAGCAGTACTTC. The encoded protein is CASSLGRAGEQYF.

The chain employs TRBV19 and TRBJ2-2; D remains unclear. The V gene lost 3 bases and the J gene lost 6 bases, with 11 bases spanning the gap. The CDR3 runs 14 residues. From germline, CDR1 is LNHDA and CDR2 SQIVND (reference sequence). DNA of the CDR3: TGTGCCAGTAGTATGACTTCTTTCCCCGGGGAGCTGTTTTTT. Its protein product is CASSMTSFPGELFF.

The chain couples TRBV19 to TRBJ1-1; D is ambiguous. CDR1 LNHDA and CDR2 SQIVND come from the germline V gene (reference sequence). This CDR3 region has 11 residues. Trimming shortened V by 7 bases and J by 4 bases, and 7 bases separated the two germline ends. The DNA for the CDR3 is TGTGCCAGTAAAGAGGGCACTGAAGCTTTCTTT. This gives the protein CASKEGTEAFF. The full variable domain, its missing parts supplied by reference TRBV19 and TRBJ1-1, is DGGITQSPKYLFRKEGQNVTLSCEQNLNHDAMYWYRQDPGQGLRLIYYSQIVNDFQKGDIAEGYSVSREKKESFPLTVTSAQKNPTAFYLCASKEGTEAFFGQGTRLTVV.

The chain carries TRBV2 and TRBJ2-4; 7 bases are shared with TRBD2. The CDR3 is 16 residues long. Germline V gene data show CDR1 as SNHLY and CDR2 as FYNNEI. V trimming: 5 bases; J trimming: 4 bases; junction bases outside the gene matches: 11. This chain's CDR3 is CASSSRTRGGKNIQYF. CDR3 nucleotides: TGTGCCAGCAGTTCTCGGACTAGAGGAGGAAAAAACATTCAGTACTTC.

This chain joins TRBV7-2 and TRBJ1-6; D gene ambiguous. The ends were cut back, 5 bases at V and 9 bases at J, with 11 bases in the middle. Germline CDR1 reads SGHTA; CDR2 reads FQGNSA. The CDR3 has 13 amino acids. The CDR3 loop reads CASSPRPGSPLHF. CDR3 DNA sequence: TGTGCCAGCAGCCCCCGTCCAGGTTCACCCCTCCACTTT.

In this sample, this clone turned up a few times. This chain uses TRBV30 with TRBJ1-1; TRBD1 matches 7 bases. CDR3 length equals 13 residues. V dropped 6 bases and J dropped 1; count of bases not matched to a gene: 5. Germline V gene sequence: CDR1 GTSNPN, CDR2 SVGIG (reference sequence). This CDR3 reads CACPTGWNTEAFF. CDR3 DNA sequence: TGTGCCTGCCCGACAGGGTGGAACACTGAAGCTTTCTTT.

The V and J genes are TRBV28 and TRBJ1-5; TRBD1 aligns across 8 bases. CDR3 length: 18 residues. With V trimmed by 6 bases and J by 10 bases, 23 bases remained unmatched. Germline assignment: CDR1 MDHEN and CDR2 SYDVKM. CDR3 nucleotides: TGTGCCAGCAGCACCGATACCCCCTCAGGGGGCCCACGGGGACCCCAGCATTTT. It specifies CASSTDTPSGGPRGPQHF.

The V call is TRBV6-5, the J call TRBJ2-3; no clear D. Between the trimmed V and J ends, which lost 6 bases and 1 base, there was a span of 14 bases. This CDR3 has 15 residues. Germline-derived CDR1 and CDR2 are MNHEY and SVGAGI. Here the CDR3 reads CASSELGKGTDTQYF. DNA of the CDR3: TGTGCCAGCAGCGAGTTAGGGAAGGGCACAGATACGCAGTATTTT.

This chain uses TRBV20-1 with TRBJ1-2, with TRBD1 as a possible D gene (5 bases). CDR3 length equals 14 residues. With 3 bases removed from V and 1 base from J, the gap between germline ends came to 12 bases. Germline assignment: CDR1 DFQATT and CDR2 SNEGSKA (reference sequence). The CDR3 DNA is TGCAGTGCTAGTCAGGGCCCTGATAACTATGGCTACACCTTC. It encodes CSASQGPDNYGYTF.

In this sample, this clone turned up a few times. The J gene is TRBJ2-7, the V gene TRBV10-1; 8 nucleotides match TRBD2. The J segment lost 5 bases and the V segment lost 4 bases, leaving 7 bases of the junction unmatched. This CDR3 is 14 amino acids long. The V gene's germline CDR1 is WNHNN and CDR2 SYGVQD (reference sequence). CDR3 in amino acids: CASSVGGTSDEQYF. The CDR3 DNA is TGCGCCAGCAGTGTGGGCGGGACTAGTGACGAGCAGTACTTC.